This TCR beta chain was recorded in a study of blood T cell repertoires in COVID-19. Looking at the study overall: From the United States, Italy and Spain came samples of acute and convalescent COVID-19. Nucleic acid was either cDNA or gDNA, and it came from T cells, B-cell-depleted T cells, or PBMCs.

Under the authors' procedure: From reference gene primer amplification, estimates of nucleated cell counts were derived. The method was immunoSEQ multiplex PCR; TCRdb's version includes in-frame clones alone and lacks a portion of them. Clone size and the V and J calls come from that table; the DNA yielded D and trimming. The table has 190,000 or so clones, around 84% seen once. The length of the CDR3 is 15 residues. Germline CDR1 MGHRA, CDR2 YSYEKL. The V and J ends lost 1 base and 3 bases respectively, with 11 bases between them. The sequenced sample consisted of peripheral blood. The TCR comes from a man in his forties with active or convalescent COVID-19. This chain links TRBV4-1 with TRBJ2-3, with TRBD2 as a possible D gene (5 bases). The CDR3 reads CASSQVIGGTDTQYF. The CDR3 coding sequence is TGCGCCAGCAGCCAAGTAATAGGCGGGACAGATACGCAGTATTTT.